This T cell receptor (beta chain) came from a study of cytomegalovirus exposure and HLA in healthy donors. The PCR had 60 Vbeta and 13 Jbeta primers. Clones were sequenced by immunoSEQ multiplex PCR, and TCRdb holds only the in-frame ones, with some missing. Here the sample table reports approximately 120,000 clones. V was pared by 3 bases and J by 7 bases, with 11 bases of the junction left unmatched. The V gene's germline CDR1 is SNHLY and CDR2 FYNNEI. This CDR3 region has 17 residues. General study points: Reportedly, TCR beta sequences accurately predicted HLA-A and HLA-B alleles in most subjects. In a later analysis, HLA-associated beta chains showed higher expansion and lower generation probabilities than comparable chains. A link between a missense DCLRE1C variant and TCR beta V- and J-gene trimming emerged from a later analysis.

On this clone itself: What it binds is not known.

The chain combines TRBV2 with TRBJ1-4, with 10 positions matching TRBD1. What was sequenced was PBMCs. The receptor was isolated from a woman aged 60-70 years in good health and CMV-seronegative. The CDR3 loop reads CASSDPGTGEGSEKLFF. The CDR3 DNA is TGTGCCAGCAGTGATCCCGGGACAGGGGAGGGTAGTGAAAAACTGTTTTTT. Combining the CDR3 with reference TRBV2 and TRBJ1-4 gives the whole variable domain EPEVTQTPSHQVTQMGQEVILRCVPISNHLYFYWYRQILGQKVEFLVSFYNNEISEKSEIFDDQFSVERPDGSNFTLKIRSTKLEDSAMYFCASSDPGTGEGSEKLFFGSGTQLSVL.